The 7 T cell receptor beta chains in this list originate from one sample, sequenced in a study of T cells after yellow fever vaccination. TCRdb re-analysed the 5' RACE reads in MiXCR, keeping a single row per CDR3 protein. The data contain some 390,000 distinct CDR3 sequences, roughly 6.2% of them singletons. Sequenced material: PBMCs, taken 5 days after the yellow fever booster vaccination. The receptor source for this set is a man younger than 45 who received the YFV17D yellow fever vaccine.

This clonotype appeared a few times. This rearrangement joins TRBV7-6 to TRBJ2-3; no firm D call. Trimming removed 1 base at V and 6 bases at J, with 11 bases between. From germline, CDR1 is SGHVS and CDR2 FNYEAQ. This CDR3 spans 14 amino acids. The chain's CDR3 is CASSLDLVADTQYF. CDR3 DNA: TGTGCCAGCAGCTTAGATCTAGTTGCCGATACGCAGTATTTT. The full variable domain, its missing parts supplied by reference TRBV7-6 and TRBJ2-3, is GAGVSQSPRYKVTKRGQDVALRCDPISGHVSLYWYRQALGQGPEFLTYFNYEAQQDKSGLPNDRFSAERPEGSISTLTIQRTEQRDSAMYRCASSLDLVADTQYFGPGTRLTVL.

This clonotype was observed at least ten times. This chain uses TRBV25-1 with TRBJ1-2; 7 bases match TRBD1. V was clipped by 5 bases and J by 6 bases; unmatched bases: 12. CDR1 and CDR2 (germline): MGHDK, SYGVNS. There are 15 residues in the CDR3. CDR3 region: CASSSPGTVVDGYTF. DNA of the CDR3: TGTGCCAGCAGTAGTCCCGGGACAGTTGTGGATGGCTACACCTTC.

This clonotype was counted ten times or more. The chain joins TRBV12-3 or TRBV12-4 to TRBJ2-2, with D possibly being TRBD2 (5 bases). This CDR3 comprises 15 residues. The germline V and J ends were trimmed by 8 bases and 0 bases, with 13 bases remaining between them. The CDR3 coding sequence is TGTGCCAGCGCACAGAGGGCCACGAACACCGGGGAGCTGTTTTTT. Amino acid sequence: CASAQRATNTGELFF.

This clonotype was found many times. This chain connects TRBV20-1 to TRBJ2-5; possible D gene TRBD1, 5 bases. The germline gives CDR1 DFQATT, CDR2 SNEGSKA (reference sequence). The CDR3 contains 14 residues. V lost 3 bases and J 5 bases, leaving 16 bases between the germline ends. CDR3 residues: CSASRFVSGETQYF. The CDR3 DNA sequence: TGCAGTGCTAGCCGGTTTGTCTCAGGGGAGACCCAGTACTTC.

This rearrangement joins TRBV29-1 to TRBJ2-1; D remains unclear. The germline V gene has CDR1 SQVTM and CDR2 ANQGSEA. V lost 4 bases to trimming and J lost 16 bases, with 8 bases between them. The CDR3 has 8 amino acids. The DNA for the CDR3 is TGCAGCGTTGTCTCCGCCTTCTTC. Its translation is CSVVSAFF.

Only a few counts were recorded for this clonotype. The rearrangement uses TRBV20-1 and TRBJ2-1, with TRBD2 identical over 8 bases. Germline CDR1 DFQATT, CDR2 SNEGSKA (reference sequence). V gave up 1 base and J gave up 0 bases; unmatched junction bases: 2. The CDR3 loop spans 15 amino acids. CDR3 protein: CSARASGFSYNEQFF. The CDR3 region has the DNA TGCAGTGCTAGAGCTAGCGGGTTCTCCTACAATGAGCAGTTCTTC.

This clonotype was recorded many times. The rearrangement joins TRBV12-3 or TRBV12-4 to TRBJ2-4; D is unresolved. The CDR3 is 15 residues long. V lost 4 bases to trimming and J lost 0 bases, with 10 bases between them. The CDR3 is CASSSVALAKNIQYF. CDR3 DNA sequence: TGTGCCAGCAGTTCCGTAGCCCTAGCCAAAAACATTCAGTACTTC.